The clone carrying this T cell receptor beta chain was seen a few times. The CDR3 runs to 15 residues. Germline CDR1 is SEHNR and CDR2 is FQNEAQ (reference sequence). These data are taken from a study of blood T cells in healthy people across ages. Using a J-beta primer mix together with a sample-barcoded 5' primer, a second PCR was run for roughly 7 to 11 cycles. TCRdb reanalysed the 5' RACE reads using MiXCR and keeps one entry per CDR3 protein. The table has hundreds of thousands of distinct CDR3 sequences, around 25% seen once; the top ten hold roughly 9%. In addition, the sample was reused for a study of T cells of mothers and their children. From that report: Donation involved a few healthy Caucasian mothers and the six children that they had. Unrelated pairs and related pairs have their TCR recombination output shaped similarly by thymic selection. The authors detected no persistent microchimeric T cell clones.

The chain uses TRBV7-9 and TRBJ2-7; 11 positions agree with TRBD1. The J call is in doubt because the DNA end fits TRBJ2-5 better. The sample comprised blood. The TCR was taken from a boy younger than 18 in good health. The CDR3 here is CASSVWDRGSETQYF. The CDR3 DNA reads TGTGCCAGCAGTGTTTGGGACAGGGGGTCAGAGACCCAGTACTTC.